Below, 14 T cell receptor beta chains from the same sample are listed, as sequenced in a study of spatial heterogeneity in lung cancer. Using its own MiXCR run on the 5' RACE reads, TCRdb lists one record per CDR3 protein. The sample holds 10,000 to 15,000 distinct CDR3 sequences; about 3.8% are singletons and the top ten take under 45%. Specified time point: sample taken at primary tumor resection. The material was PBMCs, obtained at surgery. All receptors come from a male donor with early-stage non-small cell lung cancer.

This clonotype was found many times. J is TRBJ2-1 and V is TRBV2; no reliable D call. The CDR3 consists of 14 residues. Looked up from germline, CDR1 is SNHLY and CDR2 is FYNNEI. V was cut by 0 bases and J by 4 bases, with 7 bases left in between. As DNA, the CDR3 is TGTGCCAGCAGTGAAGCGTCCGTATACAATGAGCAGTTCTTC. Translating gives CASSEASVYNEQFF.

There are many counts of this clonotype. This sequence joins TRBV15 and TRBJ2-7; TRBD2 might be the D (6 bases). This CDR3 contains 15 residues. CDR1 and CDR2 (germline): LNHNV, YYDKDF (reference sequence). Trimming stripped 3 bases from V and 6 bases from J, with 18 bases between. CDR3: CATSSGGGQGPEQYF. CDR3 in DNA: TGTGCCACCAGCAGCGGAGGAGGGCAGGGTCCCGAGCAGTACTTC.

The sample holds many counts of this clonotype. The CDR3, as DNA: TGTGCCAGCAGCTTAGCGGTGGGAGCAGGGAACTCCTACGAGCAGTACTTC. Its translation: CASSLAVGAGNSYEQYF. V is TRBV7-9 and J is TRBJ2-7; D is perhaps TRBD1 or TRBD2 (5 bases each). Per the germline V gene, CDR1 is SEHNR and CDR2 is FQNEAQ (reference sequence). V gave up 0 bases and J gave up 0 bases, with 15 bases separating them. The CDR3 has 17 amino acids.

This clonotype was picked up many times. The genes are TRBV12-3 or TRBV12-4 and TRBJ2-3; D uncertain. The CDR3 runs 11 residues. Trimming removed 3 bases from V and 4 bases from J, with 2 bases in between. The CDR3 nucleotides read TGTGCCAGCAGTTTTTCAGATACGCAGTATTTT. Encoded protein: CASSFSDTQYF.

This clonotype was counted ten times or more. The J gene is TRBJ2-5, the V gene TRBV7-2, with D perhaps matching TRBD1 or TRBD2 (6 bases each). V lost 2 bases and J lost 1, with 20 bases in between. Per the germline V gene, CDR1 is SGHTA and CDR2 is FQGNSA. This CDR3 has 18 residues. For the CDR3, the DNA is TGTGCCAGCAGCTTACTCGGGGGCAGCCAAACTTTCCAAGAGACCCAGTACTTC. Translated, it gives CASSLLGGSQTFQETQYF.

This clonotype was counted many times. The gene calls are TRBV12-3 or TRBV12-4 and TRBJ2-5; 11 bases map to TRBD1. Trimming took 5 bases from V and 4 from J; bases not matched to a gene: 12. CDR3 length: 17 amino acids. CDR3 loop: CASSALPGQGGGETQYF. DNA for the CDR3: TGTGCCAGCAGTGCATTACCGGGACAGGGGGGAGGAGAGACCCAGTACTTC.

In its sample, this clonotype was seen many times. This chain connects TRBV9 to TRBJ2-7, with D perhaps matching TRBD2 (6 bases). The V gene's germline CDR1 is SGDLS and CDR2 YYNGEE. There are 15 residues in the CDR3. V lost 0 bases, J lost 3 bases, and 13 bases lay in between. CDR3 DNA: TGTGCCAGCAGCGTAGCTGGTAGCGGAGTCTACGAGCAGTACTTC. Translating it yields CASSVAGSGVYEQYF. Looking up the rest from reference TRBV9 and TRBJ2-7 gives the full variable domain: DSGVTQTPKHLITATGQRVTLRCSPRSGDLSVYWYQQSLDQGLQFLIQYYNGEERAKGNILERFSAQQFPDLHSELNLSSLELGDSALYFCASSVAGSGVYEQYFGPGTRLTVT.

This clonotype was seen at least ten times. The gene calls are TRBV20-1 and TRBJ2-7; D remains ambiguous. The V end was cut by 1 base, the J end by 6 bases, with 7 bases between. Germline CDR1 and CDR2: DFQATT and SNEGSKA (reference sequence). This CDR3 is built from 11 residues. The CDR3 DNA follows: TGCAGTGCTAGAGGGGGTTCCGAGCAGTACTTC. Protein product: CSARGGSEQYF.

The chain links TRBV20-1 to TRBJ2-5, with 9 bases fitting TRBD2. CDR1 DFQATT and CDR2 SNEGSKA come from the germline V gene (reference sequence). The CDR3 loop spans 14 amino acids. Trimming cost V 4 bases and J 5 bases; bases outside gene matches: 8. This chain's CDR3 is CSATPGLARETQYF. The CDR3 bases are TGCAGTGCTACCCCCGGACTAGCGAGGGAGACCCAGTACTTC.

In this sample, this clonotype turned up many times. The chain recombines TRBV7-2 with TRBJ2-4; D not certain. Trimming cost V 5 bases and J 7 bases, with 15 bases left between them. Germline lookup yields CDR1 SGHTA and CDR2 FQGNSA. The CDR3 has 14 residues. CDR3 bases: TGTGCCAGCAGCGTGGGGTCAAGTGGGAACATTCAGTACTTC. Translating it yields CASSVGSSGNIQYF. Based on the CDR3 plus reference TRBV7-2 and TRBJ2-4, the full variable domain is GAGVSQSPSNKVTEKGKDVELRCDPISGHTALYWYRQSLGQGLEFLIYFQGNSAPDKSGLPSDRFSAERTGGSVSTLTIQRTQQEDSAVYLCASSVGSSGNIQYFGAGTRLSVL.

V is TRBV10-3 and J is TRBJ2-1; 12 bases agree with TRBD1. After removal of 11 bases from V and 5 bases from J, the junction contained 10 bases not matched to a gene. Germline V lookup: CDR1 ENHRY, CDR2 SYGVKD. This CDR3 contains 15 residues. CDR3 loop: CASSRGQGANNEQFF. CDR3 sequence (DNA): TGTGCCTCCTCCCGGGGACAGGGGGCGAACAATGAGCAGTTCTTC.

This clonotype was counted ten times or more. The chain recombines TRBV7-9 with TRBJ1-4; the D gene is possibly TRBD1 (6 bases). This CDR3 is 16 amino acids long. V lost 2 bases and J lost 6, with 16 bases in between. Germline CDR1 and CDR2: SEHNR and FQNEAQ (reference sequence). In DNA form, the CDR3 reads TGTGCCAGCAGCTTATCTGCCGGGGGCCCCCATGAAAAACTGTTTTTT. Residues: CASSLSAGGPHEKLFF.

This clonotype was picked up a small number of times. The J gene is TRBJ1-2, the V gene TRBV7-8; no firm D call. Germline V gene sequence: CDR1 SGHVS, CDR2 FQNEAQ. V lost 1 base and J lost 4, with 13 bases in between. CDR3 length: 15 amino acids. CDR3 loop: CASSLGPRGSYGYTF. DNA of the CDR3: TGTGCCAGCAGCTTAGGCCCCAGAGGGAGCTATGGCTACACCTTC.

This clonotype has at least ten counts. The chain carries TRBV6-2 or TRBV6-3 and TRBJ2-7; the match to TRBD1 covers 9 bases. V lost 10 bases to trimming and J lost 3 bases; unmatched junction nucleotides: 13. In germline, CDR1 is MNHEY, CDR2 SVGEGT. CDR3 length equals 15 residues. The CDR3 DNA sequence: TGTGCCATCGCCGGGACAGGGCTTCCGATCTACGAGCAGTACTTC. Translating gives CAIAGTGLPIYEQYF.